This T cell receptor (beta chain) was recorded in a study of OX40 agonist ivuxolimab in advanced cancers. For the study at large: The patients got ivuxolimab, which is an agonistic anti-OX40 (CD134) antibody. Enrolled patients in dose escalation had cancers that were hepatocellular carcinoma, melanoma, renal cell or head and neck cancer. Study findings and constraints: Low normalized clonal expansion also occurred in some nonresponding patients.

A single count supports this clone. The antigen remains undetermined. Generated by immunoSEQ multiplex PCR, the TCRdb table keeps only in-frame clones and is missing some. The repertoire holds about 79,000 clones, with about 90% as singletons. Trimming cost V 3 bases and J 4 bases, with 18 bases left between them. This CDR3 contains 16 residues. CDR1 is KGHSH, CDR2 LQKENI, per germline. Peripheral blood came from all dose cohorts at three timepoints. Sequencing used CD4+ or CD8+ T cells sorted from blood, obtained in a trial of the OX40 agonist ivuxolimab. This rearrangement joins TRBV18 to TRBJ1-2; TRBD1 is a possible D gene (5 bases). The sequence came from an adult with an advanced solid tumor such as melanoma, head and neck, liver or kidney cancer. The chain's CDR3 is CASSPQGPREPYGYTF. DNA of the CDR3: TGTGCCAGCTCACCCCAGGGACCCCGGGAGCCCTATGGCTACACCTTC.